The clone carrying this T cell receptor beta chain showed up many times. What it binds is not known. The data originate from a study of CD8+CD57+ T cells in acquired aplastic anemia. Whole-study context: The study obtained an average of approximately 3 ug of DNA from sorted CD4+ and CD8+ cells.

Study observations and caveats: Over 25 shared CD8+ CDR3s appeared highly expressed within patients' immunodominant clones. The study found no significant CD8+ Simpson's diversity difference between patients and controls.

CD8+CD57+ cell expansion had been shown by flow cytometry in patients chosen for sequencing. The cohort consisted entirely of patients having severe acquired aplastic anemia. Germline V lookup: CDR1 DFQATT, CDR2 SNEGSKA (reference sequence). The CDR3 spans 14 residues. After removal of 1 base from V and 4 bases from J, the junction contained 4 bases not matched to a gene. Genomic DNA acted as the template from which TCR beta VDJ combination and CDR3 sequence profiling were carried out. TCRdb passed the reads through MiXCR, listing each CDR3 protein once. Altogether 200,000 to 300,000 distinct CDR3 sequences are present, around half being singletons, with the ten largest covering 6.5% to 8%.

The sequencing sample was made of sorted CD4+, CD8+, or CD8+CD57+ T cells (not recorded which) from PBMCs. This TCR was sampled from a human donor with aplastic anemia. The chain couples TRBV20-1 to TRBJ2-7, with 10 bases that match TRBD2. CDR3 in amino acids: CSARALAGAYEQYF. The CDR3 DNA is TGCAGTGCTAGAGCGCTAGCGGGAGCTTACGAGCAGTACTTC.